A single TCR beta chain is shown here with its context. The PCR made use of 60 Vbeta and 13 Jbeta primers. Libraries were prepared by immunoSEQ multiplex PCR; TCRdb keeps only in-frame clonotypes and omits some of them. The sample contains over 130,000 clones, around 60% of which appear only once. The entry originates in a study of cytomegalovirus exposure and HLA in healthy donors. Germline V lookup: CDR1 LGHNA, CDR2 YNFKEQ. Trimming left V 0 bases short and J 6 bases short, with 12 bases between. The CDR3 has 15 residues. The specimen was PBMCs. The chain links TRBV4-2 to TRBJ1-5; D is perhaps TRBD1 (6 bases). The clonotype comes from a woman aged 60-75 years in good health and CMV-seropositive. The CDR3, as DNA: TGTGCCAGCAGCCAAGATCGGGGAGGGGGTCAGCCCCAGCATTTT. Protein: CASSQDRGGGQPQHF.